The next 6 T cell receptor beta chains were all read from a single sample in a study of tumor and adjacent non-tumor tissue in lung cancer. No cell sorting was done before RNA was extracted from the tissue. The normal lung tissue was taken more than 3 cm from the tumor edge. TCRbeta libraries were built with three rounds of nested PCR, modified from ARM-PCR. TCRdb processed the multiplex PCR reads anew with MiXCR; each CDR3 protein has one entry. This sample has about 77,000 distinct CDR3 sequences, with less than 85% found just once. The sequencing sample was made of distant non-tumor lung tissue. Receptor source: a man aged 65 to 85 with non-small cell lung cancer.

A word on this clonotype: Mismatch with germline at one junction end may stem from a read error. The chain combines TRBV29-1 with TRBJ1-2; D ambiguous. Germline V gene sequence: CDR1 SQVTM, CDR2 ANQGSEA. CDR3 length: 13 amino acids. CDR3 sequence: CSILQTGAYGYIF. CDR3 bases: TGCAGCATTCTCCAGACGGGAGCCTATGGTTACATCTTC.

The chain carries TRBV6-5 and TRBJ2-7; 8 bases line up with TRBD1. V dropped 7 bases and J dropped 3; count of bases not matched to a gene: 14. Germline V CDR1 and CDR2: MNHEY, SVGAGI. The CDR3 consists of 16 residues. CDR3 amino acids: CASNSMGQGANYEQYF. CDR3 sequence (DNA): TGTGCCAGCAATTCGATGGGGCAGGGGGCAAACTACGAGCAGTACTTC.

As for this clonotype: A read error is possible here, since a much larger clone lies one base away. The rearrangement uses TRBV30 and TRBJ1-2, with no clear D. There are 14 residues in the CDR3. The germline CDR1 and CDR2 sequences are GTSNPN and SVGIG (reference sequence). CDR3 nucleotide sequence: TGTGCCCGGAGTTCCTGGTCAGGTCAGGATGGCTACACCTTC. Its translation: CARSSWSGQDGYTF. Full variable domain (missing parts from reference TRBV30 and TRBJ1-2): SQTIHQWPATLVQPVGSPLSLECTVEGTSNPNLYWYRQAAGRGLQLLFYSVGIGQISSEVPQNLSASRPQDRQFILSSKKLLLSDSGFYLCARSSWSGQDGYTFGSGTRLTVV.

Note on this clonotype: Its ends do not fully match the called genes, so a read error is possible. This sequence joins TRBV12-3 or TRBV12-4 and TRBJ1-3; D is undetermined. This CDR3 comprises 18 residues. Written as DNA, the CDR3 is TGTGCCTGCAGTCGTCCCGGTACAGTGATCGGCTCTGGAAACACCATATATTTT. As protein: CACSRPGTVIGSGNTIYF.

Worth noting for this clonotype: This may stem from a read error, because a much larger clone lies one nucleotide away. The genes are TRBV12-2 and TRBJ2-7; the DNA was not compared with TRBD2, the D call given in the table. TRBV12-2 is termed a pseudogene. CDR3 length: 17 amino acids. The CDR3 region is CASRLATTAGDLSEQYF. The CDR3 coding sequence is TGTGCAAGTCGCTTAGCCACTACAGCGGGAGACCTTAGCGAGCAGTACTTC.

As to this clonotype: The CDR3 carries no conserved terminal phenylalanine or tryptophan, so it likely arises from a read error. It is unclear where the CDR3 begins or ends on the DNA, so no DNA is shown, and the CDR3 is as TCRdb lists it. The chain links TRBV10-1 to TRBJ2-2; TRBD1, as called in the table, went unchecked against the DNA. The CDR3 has 14 amino acids, counting both end residues. From germline, CDR1 is WNHNN and CDR2 SYGVQD (reference sequence). The CDR3 loop reads CASSRTGRTGKLLL.